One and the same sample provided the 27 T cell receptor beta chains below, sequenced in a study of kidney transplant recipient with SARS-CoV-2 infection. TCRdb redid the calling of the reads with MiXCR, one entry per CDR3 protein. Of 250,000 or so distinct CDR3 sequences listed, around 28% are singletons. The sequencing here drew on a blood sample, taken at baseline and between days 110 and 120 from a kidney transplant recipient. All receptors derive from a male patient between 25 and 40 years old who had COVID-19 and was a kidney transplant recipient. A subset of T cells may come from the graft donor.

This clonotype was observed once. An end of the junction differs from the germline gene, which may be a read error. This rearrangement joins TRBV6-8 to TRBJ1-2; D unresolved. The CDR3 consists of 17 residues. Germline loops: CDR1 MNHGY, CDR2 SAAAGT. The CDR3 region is CAGSWLRRSRKTYGYTF. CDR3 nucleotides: TGTGCCGGCAGTTGGTTGAGACGCTCTAGAAAGACCTATGGCTACACCTTC.

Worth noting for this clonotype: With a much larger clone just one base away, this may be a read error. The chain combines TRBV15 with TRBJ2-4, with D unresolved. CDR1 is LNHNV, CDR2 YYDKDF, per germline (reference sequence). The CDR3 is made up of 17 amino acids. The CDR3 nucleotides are TGTGCCACCAGCGTATGTGGAAGGTGTGGAAAGACCTATGGCCACACCTTC. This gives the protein CATSVCGRCGKTYGHTF.

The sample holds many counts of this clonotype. CDR3 coding DNA: TGTGCCAGCAGTTTATACAGGGGGACAGAGACCCAGTACTTC. It encodes CASSLYRGTETQYF. This chain uses TRBV5-8 with TRBJ2-5, with 8 bases that match TRBD1. This CDR3 is 14 amino acids long. Germline V gives CDR1 SGHTS, CDR2 YDEGEE. The ends lost 5 bases at V and 4 bases at J; junction bases unmatched: 7.

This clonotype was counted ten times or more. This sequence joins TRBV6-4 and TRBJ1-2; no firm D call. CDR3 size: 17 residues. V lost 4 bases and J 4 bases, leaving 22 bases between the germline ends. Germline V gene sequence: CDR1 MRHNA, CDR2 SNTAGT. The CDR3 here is CASSAVISHGKTYGYTF. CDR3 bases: TGTGCCAGCAGTGCGGTGATCTCACACGGAAAGACCTATGGCTACACCTTC.

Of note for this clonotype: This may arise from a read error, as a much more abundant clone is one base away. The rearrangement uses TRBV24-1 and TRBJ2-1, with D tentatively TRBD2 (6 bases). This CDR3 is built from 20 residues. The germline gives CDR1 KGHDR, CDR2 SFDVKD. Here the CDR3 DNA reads TGTGCCACCAGTGATTTGAACCCCTTTGAGGGAGGAAGCTCCTACAATGGGCAGTTCTTC. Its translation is CATSDLNPFEGGSSYNGQFF.

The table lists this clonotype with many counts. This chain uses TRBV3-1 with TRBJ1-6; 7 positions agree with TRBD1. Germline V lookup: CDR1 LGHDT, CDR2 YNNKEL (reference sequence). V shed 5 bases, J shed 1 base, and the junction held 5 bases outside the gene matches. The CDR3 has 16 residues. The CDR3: CASSRDSLSYNSPLHF. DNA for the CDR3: TGTGCCAGCAGCAGGGACAGTCTTTCCTATAATTCACCCCTCCACTTT.

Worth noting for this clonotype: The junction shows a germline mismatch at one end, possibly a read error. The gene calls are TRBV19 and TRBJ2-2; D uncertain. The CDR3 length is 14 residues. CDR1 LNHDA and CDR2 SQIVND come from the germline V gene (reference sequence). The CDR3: CANSIRQSYGELFF. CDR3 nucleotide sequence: TGTGCCAATAGTATACGACAAAGCTACGGGGAGCTGTTTTTT.

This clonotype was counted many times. The CDR3 sequence is CAISDRQTGTLDFDYGYTF. The CDR3 DNA is TGTGCCATCAGTGACCGACAAACCGGGACATTAGACTTCGACTATGGCTACACCTTC. This sequence joins TRBV10-3 and TRBJ1-2; a weak D match, TRBD1 (6 bases). Looked up from germline, CDR1 is ENHRY and CDR2 is SYGVKD. The CDR3 runs 19 residues. V was pared by 3 bases and J by 3 bases, with 26 bases between.

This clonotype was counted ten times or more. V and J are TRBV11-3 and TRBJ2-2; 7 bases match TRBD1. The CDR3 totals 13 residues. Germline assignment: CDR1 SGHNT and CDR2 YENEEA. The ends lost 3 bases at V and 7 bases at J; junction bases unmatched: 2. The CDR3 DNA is TGTGCCAGCAGCTTGACAGGGATCGGGGAGCTGTTTTTT. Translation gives CASSLTGIGELFF.

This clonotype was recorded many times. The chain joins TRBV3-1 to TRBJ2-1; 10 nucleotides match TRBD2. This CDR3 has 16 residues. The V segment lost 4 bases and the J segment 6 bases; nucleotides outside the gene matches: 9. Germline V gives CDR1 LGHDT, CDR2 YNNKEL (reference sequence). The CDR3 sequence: CASSLTRTSGLNEQFF. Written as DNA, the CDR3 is TGTGCCAGCAGCCTTACTAGGACTAGCGGCCTCAATGAGCAGTTCTTC.

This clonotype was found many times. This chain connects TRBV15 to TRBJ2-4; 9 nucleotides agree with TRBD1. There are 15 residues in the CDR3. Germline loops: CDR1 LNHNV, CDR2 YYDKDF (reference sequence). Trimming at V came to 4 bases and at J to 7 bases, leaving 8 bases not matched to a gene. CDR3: CATSTGTGRINIQYF. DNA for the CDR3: TGTGCCACCAGCACAGGGACAGGGCGGATTAACATTCAGTACTTC.

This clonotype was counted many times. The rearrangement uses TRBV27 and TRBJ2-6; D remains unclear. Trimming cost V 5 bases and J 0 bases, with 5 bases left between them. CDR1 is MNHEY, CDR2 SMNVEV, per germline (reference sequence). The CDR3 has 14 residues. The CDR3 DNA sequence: TGTGCCAGCAGTCAATTCTCTGGGGCCAACGTCCTGACTTTC. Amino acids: CASSQFSGANVLTF.

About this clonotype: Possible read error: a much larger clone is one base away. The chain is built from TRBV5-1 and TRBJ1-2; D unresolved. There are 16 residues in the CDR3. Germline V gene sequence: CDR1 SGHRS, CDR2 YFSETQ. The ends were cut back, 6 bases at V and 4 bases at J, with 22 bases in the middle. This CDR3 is CASTHRSVRRTYGYTF. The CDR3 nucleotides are TGCGCCAGCACCCATAGATCGGTTCGAAGGACCTATGGCTACACCTTC.

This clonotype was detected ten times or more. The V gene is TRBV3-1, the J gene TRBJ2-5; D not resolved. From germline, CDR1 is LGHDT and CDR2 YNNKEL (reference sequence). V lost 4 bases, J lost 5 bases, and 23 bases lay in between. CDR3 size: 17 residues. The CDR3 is CASSRFRPISFSETQYF. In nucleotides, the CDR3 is TGTGCCAGCAGCCGGTTTCGTCCCATTTCTTTCTCTGAGACCCAGTACTTC.

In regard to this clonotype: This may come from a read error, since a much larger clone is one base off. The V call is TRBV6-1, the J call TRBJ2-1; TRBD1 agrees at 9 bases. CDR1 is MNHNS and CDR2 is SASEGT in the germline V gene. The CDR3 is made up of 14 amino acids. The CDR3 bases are TGTGCCAGCAGTCTGGACAGGGGACGGGGAGAGCAGCACTTC. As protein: CASSLDRGRGEQHF.

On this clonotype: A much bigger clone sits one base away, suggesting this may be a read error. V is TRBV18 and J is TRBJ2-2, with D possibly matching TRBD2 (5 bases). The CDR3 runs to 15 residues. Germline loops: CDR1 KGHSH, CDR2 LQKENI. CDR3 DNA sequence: TGTGCCGGCTCACCTCCCGGGAAGAACACCGGGGAGCTGTTTTTT. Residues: CAGSPPGKNTGELFF.

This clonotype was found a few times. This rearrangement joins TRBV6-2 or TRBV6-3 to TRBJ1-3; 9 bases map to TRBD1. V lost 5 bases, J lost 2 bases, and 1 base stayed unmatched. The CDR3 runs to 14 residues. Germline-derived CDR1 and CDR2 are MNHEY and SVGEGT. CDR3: CASSGQGTGNTIYF. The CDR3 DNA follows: TGTGCCAGCAGTGGACAGGGGACTGGAAACACCATATATTTT.

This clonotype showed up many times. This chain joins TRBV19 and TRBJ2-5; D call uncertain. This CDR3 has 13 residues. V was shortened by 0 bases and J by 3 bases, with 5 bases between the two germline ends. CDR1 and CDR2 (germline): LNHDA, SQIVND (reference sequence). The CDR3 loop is CASSIDAEETQYF. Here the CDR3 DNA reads TGTGCCAGTAGTATAGATGCTGAAGAGACCCAGTACTTC.

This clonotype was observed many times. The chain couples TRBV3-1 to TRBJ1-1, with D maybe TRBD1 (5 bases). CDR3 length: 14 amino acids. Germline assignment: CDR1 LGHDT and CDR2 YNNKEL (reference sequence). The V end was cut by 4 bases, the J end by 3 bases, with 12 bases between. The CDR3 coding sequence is TGTGCCAGCAGCCGCATTGGGGGGGACACTGAAGCTTTCTTT. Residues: CASSRIGGDTEAFF.

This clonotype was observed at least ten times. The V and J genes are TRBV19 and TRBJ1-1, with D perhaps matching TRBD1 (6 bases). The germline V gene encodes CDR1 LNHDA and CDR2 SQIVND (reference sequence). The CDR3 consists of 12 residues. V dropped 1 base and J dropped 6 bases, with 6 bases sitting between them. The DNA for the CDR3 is TGTGCCAGTAGTATAGGGACAGCTGAAGCTTTCTTT. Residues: CASSIGTAEAFF.

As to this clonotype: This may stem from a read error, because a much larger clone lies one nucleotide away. The CDR3 loop reads CASSQIPESRKTYGYTF. The DNA of the CDR3 is TGTGCCAGCAGCCAGATACCTGAATCTCGAAAGACCTATGGCTACACCTTC. The J gene is TRBJ1-2, the V gene TRBV7-6; no clear D. CDR1 is SGHVS, CDR2 FNYEAQ, per germline. V dropped 5 bases and J dropped 4 bases, with 23 bases sitting between them. There are 17 residues in the CDR3.

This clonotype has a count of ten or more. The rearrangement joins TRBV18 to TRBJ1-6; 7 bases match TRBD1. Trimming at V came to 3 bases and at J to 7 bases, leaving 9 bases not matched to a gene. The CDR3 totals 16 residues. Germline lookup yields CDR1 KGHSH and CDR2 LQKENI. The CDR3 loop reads CASSPRRDRANSPLHF. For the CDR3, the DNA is TGTGCCAGCTCACCCCGACGCGACAGGGCCAATTCACCCCTCCACTTT.

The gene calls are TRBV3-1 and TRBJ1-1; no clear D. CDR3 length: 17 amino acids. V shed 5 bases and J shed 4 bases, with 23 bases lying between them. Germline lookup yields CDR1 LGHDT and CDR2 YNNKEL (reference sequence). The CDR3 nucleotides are TGTGCCAGCAGCGGATGTGATCCCATTTCAATTCGCACTGAAGCTTTCTTT. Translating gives CASSGCDPISIRTEAFF. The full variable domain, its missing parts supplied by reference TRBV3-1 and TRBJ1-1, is DTAVSQTPKYLVTQMGNDKSIKCEQNLGHDTMYWYKQDSKKFLKIMFSYNNKELIINETVPNRFSPKSPDKAHLNLHINSLELGDSAVYFCASSGCDPISIRTEAFFGQGTRLTVV.

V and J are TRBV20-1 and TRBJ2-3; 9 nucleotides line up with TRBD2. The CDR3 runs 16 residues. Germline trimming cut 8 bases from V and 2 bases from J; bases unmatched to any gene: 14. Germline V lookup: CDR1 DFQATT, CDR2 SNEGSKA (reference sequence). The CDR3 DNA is TGCAGTACTCTCGGGGGCGGGAGGGCCCTCACAGATACGCAGTATTTT. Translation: CSTLGGGRALTDTQYF.

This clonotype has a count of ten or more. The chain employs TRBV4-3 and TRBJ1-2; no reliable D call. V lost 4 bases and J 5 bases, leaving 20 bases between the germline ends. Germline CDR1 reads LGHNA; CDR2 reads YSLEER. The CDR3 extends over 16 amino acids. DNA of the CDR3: TGCGCCAGCAGCCTATCCCTGGGTGGTGAAGGATATGGCTACACCTTC. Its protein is CASSLSLGGEGYGYTF.

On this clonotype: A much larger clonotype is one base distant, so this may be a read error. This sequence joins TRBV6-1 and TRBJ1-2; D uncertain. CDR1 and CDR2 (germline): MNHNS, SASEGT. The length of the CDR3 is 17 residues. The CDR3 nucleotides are TGTGCCAGCAGTCATCAGTACTCTATGCGAAAGACCTATGGCTGCACCTTC. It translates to CASSHQYSMRKTYGCTF.

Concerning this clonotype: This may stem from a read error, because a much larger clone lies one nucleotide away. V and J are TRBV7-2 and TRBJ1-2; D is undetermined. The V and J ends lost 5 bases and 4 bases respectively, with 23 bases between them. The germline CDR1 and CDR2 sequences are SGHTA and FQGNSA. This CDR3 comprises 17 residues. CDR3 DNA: TGTGCCAGCAGCCTCAGGATCAGAGACGGAAGGACCTATGGCTACACCTTC. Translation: CASSLRIRDGRTYGYTF.